One sample yielded the 17 T cell receptor beta chains listed below, sequenced in a study of CD8 T cells in Susac syndrome. An input of about 0.5 to 1 ug of RNA was subjected to reverse transcription using random hexamers. TCRdb ran MiXCR on the immunoSEQ multiplex PCR reads and lists one entry per CDR3 protein. This table has about 190,000 distinct CDR3 sequences, approximately 96% appearing once. The sample taken for sequencing was CD4+ T cells from PBMCs. These receptors originate from a human donor with Susac syndrome.

The chain is built from TRBV12-2 and TRBJ2-1; no check of the table's D call, TRBD1, against the DNA was made. TRBV12-2 is a pseudogene segment. This CDR3 contains 17 residues. CDR3 DNA sequence: TGTGCAAGTCGCTTAGCAAAAGGGCGGCTCCCTTACAATGAGCAGTTCTTC. Its translation: CASRLAKGRLPYNEQFF.

This chain uses TRBV6-2 or TRBV6-3 with TRBJ2-2; a weak D match, TRBD1 (6 bases). The CDR3 extends over 14 amino acids. Trimming stripped 5 bases from V and 5 bases from J, with 12 bases between. Germline-derived CDR1 and CDR2 are MNHEY and SVGEGT. CDR3 bases: TGTGCCAGCAGTCCACAGGGTTTTACCGGGGAGCTGTTTTTT. It yields the protein CASSPQGFTGELFF.

This clonotype was seen a single time. Written as DNA, the CDR3 is TGTGCCAGTAGTATGAGGGGCTATAATTCACCCCTCCACTTT. Protein product: CASSMRGYNSPLHF. V gene TRBV19 combines with J gene TRBJ1-6, with D possibly being TRBD1 (5 bases). Germline-derived CDR1 and CDR2 are LNHDA and SQIVND (reference sequence). The CDR3 covers 14 residues. Trimming removed 3 bases from V and 3 bases from J, with 6 bases in between.

The gene calls are TRBV7-9 and TRBJ2-1; the match to TRBD1 covers 9 bases. Germline V gene data show CDR1 as SEHNR and CDR2 as FQNEAQ (reference sequence). After removal of 6 bases from V and 3 bases from J, the junction contained 6 bases not matched to a gene. The CDR3 spans 15 residues. The CDR3 nucleotides read TGTGCCAGCAGTCCTGGGACAGGGAACTACAATGAGCAGTTCTTC. This encodes CASSPGTGNYNEQFF. The full variable domain, rest sourced from reference TRBV7-9 and TRBJ2-1, is DTGVSQNPRHKITKRGQNVTFRCDPISEHNRLYWYRQTLGQGPEFLTYFQNEAQLEKSRLLSDRFSAERPKGSFSTLEIQRTEQGDSAMYLCASSPGTGNYNEQFFGPGTRLTVL.

The rearrangement uses TRBV20-1 and TRBJ1-5; D remains unclear. The germline V and J ends were trimmed by 3 bases and 2 bases, with 5 bases remaining between them. The germline gives CDR1 DFQATT, CDR2 SNEGSKA (reference sequence). The CDR3 is 12 amino acids. This chain's CDR3 is CSASRGNQPQHF. Written as DNA, the CDR3 is TGCAGTGCTAGCCGGGGCAATCAGCCCCAGCATTTT.

The chain employs TRBV29-1 and TRBJ2-7; D possibly corresponds to TRBD2 (5 bases). This CDR3 is built from 13 residues. V dropped 5 bases and J dropped 2 bases, with 13 bases sitting between them. Germline CDR1 reads SQVTM; CDR2 reads ANQGSEA. The DNA for the CDR3 is TGCAGCGTTTCTCGGGGAACCCCCTACGAGCAGTACTTC. Its protein is CSVSRGTPYEQYF.

The CDR3 here is CASSLEYPDTQYF. The CDR3 bases are TGTGCCAGCAGCTTAGAGTACCCAGATACGCAGTATTTT. V is TRBV7-3 and J is TRBJ2-3; D not certain. This CDR3 is built from 13 residues. The ends were cut back, 2 bases at V and 4 bases at J, with 7 bases in the middle. Germline CDR1 SGHTA, CDR2 FQGTGA.

The V gene is TRBV6-5, the J gene TRBJ2-7, with D perhaps assigned TRBD1 or TRBD2 (5 bases each). Trimming took 2 bases from V and 3 from J, leaving 17 bases between them. Per germline, CDR1 MNHEY and CDR2 SVGAGI. This CDR3 contains 16 residues. This chain's CDR3 is CASSYPWGNRDYEQYF. In nucleotides, the CDR3 is TGTGCCAGCAGTTACCCCTGGGGGAACAGAGACTACGAGCAGTACTTC.

V is TRBV6-5 and J is TRBJ2-2; D not resolved. The germline CDR1 and CDR2 sequences are MNHEY and SVGAGI. The V gene lost 5 bases and the J gene lost 9 bases, with 13 bases spanning the gap. The CDR3 has 13 amino acids. The CDR3 sequence is CASSPEKKRELFF. Written as DNA, the CDR3 is TGTGCCAGCAGTCCCGAGAAGAAAAGGGAGCTGTTTTTT.

The chain employs TRBV6-5 and TRBJ1-6; D uncertain. Deletions cut 4 bases from V and 6 bases from J, with 19 bases between. Germline CDR1 MNHEY, CDR2 SVGAGI. This CDR3 comprises 17 residues. The CDR3 protein is CASSSRAWVSGNSPLHF. The CDR3 DNA reads TGTGCCAGCAGTTCCCGGGCATGGGTTAGCGGTAATTCACCCCTCCACTTT.

J is TRBJ2-2 and V is TRBV3-1, with 7 bases identical to TRBD1. Germline V CDR1 and CDR2: LGHDT, YNNKEL (reference sequence). This CDR3 has 16 residues. J was trimmed by 6 bases and V by 1 base; bases with no gene match: 8. CDR3 nucleotide sequence: TGTGCCAGCAGCCAAGTTCTGGCAGGGGGACCCGGGGAGCTGTTTTTT. Encoded protein: CASSQVLAGGPGELFF. Full variable domain (remainder filled in from reference TRBV3-1 and TRBJ2-2): DTAVSQTPKYLVTQMGNDKSIKCEQNLGHDTMYWYKQDSKKFLKIMFSYNNKELIINETVPNRFSPKSPDKAHLNLHINSLELGDSAVYFCASSQVLAGGPGELFFGEGSRLTVL.

V is TRBV30 and J is TRBJ1-6, with D unclear. Germline values: CDR1 GTSNPN, CDR2 SVGIG (reference sequence). The CDR3 consists of 13 residues. V shed 2 bases and J shed 4 bases, with 6 bases lying between them. CDR3 sequence (DNA): TGTGCCTGGAGTAAAGCTTATAATTCACCCCTCCACTTT. Protein sequence: CAWSKAYNSPLHF.

This chain connects TRBV9 to TRBJ1-2; 9 bases agree with TRBD1. Germline V lookup: CDR1 SGDLS, CDR2 YYNGEE. The CDR3 extends over 16 amino acids. Trimming removed 3 bases from V and 4 bases from J; junction bases left unmatched: 10. CDR3 in DNA: TGTGCCAGCAGCGCCCCACCGGGACAGGGTTCCTATGGCTACACCTTC. Its translation is CASSAPPGQGSYGYTF.

The chain couples TRBV20-1 to TRBJ2-1; 11 nucleotides line up with TRBD2. Germline lookup yields CDR1 DFQATT and CDR2 SNEGSKA (reference sequence). There are 16 residues in the CDR3. The V segment lost 6 bases and the J segment 4 bases; nucleotides outside the gene matches: 11. CDR3 protein: CSAAHLAGGKYNEQFF. CDR3 in DNA: TGCAGTGCCGCCCATTTAGCGGGGGGGAAGTACAATGAGCAGTTCTTC.

The chain is built from TRBV5-5 and TRBJ2-1; no clear D. The CDR3 runs to 14 residues. Trimming took 0 bases from V and 5 from J, leaving 9 bases between them. Germline V gene data show CDR1 as SGHKS and CDR2 as YYEKEE (reference sequence). The CDR3, as DNA: TGTGCCAGCAGCTTGGCCCTACCAAACAATGAGCAGTTCTTC. Amino acids: CASSLALPNNEQFF.

The rearrangement links TRBV5-1 to TRBJ1-1, with D uncertain. Between the trimmed V and J ends, which lost 3 bases and 5 bases, there was a span of 17 bases. This CDR3 is 15 amino acids long. Per germline, CDR1 SGHRS and CDR2 YFSETQ. CDR3 sequence (DNA): TGCGCCAGCAGCTCTGGAGGACGGGCGGGGACTGAAGCTTTCTTT. It specifies CASSSGGRAGTEAFF.

V gene TRBV5-6 combines with J gene TRBJ1-3; D is ambiguous. Germline CDR1 reads SGHDT; CDR2 reads YYEEEE. V lost 0 bases and J 9 bases, leaving 10 bases between the germline ends. The CDR3 contains 13 residues. CDR3: CASSLGQQVTIYF. In nucleotides, the CDR3 is TGTGCCAGCAGCTTGGGGCAGCAAGTCACCATATATTTT.